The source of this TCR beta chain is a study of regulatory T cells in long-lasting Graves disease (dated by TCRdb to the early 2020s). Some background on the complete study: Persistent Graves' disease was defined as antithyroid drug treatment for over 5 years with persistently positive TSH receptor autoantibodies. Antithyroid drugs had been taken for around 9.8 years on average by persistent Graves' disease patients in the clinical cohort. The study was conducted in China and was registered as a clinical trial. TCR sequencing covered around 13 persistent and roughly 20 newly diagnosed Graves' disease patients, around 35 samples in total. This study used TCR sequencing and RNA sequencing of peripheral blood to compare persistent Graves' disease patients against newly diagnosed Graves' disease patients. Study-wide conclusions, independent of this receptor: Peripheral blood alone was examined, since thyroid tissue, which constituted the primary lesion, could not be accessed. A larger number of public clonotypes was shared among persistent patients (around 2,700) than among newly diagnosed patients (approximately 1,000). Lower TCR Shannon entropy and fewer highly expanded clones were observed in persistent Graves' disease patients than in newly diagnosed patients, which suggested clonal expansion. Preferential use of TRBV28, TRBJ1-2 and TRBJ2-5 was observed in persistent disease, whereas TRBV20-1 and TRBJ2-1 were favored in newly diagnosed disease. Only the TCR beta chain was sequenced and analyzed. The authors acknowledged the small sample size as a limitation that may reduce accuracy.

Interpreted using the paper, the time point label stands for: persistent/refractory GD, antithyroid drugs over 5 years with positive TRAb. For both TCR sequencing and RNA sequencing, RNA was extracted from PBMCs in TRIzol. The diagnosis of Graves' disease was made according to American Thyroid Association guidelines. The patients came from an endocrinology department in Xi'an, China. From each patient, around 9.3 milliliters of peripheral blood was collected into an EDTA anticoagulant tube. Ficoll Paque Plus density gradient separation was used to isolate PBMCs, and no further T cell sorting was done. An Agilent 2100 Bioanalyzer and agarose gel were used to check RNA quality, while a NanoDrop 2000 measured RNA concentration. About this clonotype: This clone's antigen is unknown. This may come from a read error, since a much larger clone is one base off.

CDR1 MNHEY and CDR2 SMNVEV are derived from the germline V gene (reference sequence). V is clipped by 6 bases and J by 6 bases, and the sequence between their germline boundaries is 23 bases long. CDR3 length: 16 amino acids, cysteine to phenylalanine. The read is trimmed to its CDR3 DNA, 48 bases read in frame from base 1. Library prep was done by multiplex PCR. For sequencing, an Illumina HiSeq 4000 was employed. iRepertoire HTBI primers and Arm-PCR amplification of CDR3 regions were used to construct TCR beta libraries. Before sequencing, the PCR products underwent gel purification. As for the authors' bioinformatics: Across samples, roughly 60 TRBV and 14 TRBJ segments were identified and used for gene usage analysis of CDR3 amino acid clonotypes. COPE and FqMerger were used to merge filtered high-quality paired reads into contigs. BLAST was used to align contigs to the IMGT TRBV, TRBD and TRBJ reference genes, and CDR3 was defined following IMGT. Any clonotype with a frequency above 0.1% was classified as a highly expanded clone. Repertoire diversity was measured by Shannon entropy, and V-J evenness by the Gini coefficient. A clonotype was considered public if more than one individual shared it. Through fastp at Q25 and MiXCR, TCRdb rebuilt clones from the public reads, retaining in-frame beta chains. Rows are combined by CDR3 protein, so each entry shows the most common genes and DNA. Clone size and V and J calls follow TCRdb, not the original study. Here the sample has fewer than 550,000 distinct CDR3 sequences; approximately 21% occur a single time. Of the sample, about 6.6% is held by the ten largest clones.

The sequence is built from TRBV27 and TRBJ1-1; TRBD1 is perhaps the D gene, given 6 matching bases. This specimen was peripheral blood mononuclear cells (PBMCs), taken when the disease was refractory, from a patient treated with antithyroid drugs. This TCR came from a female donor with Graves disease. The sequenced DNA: TGTGCCAGCAGCCCCTTCCCCTTCAACAGGGTCGCTGAAGCTTTCTTT. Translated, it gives CASSPFPFNRVAEAFF.